Listed here are 16 T cell receptor beta chains from one sample, sequenced in a study of graft-versus-host responses after intestinal transplantation. TCRdb keeps only in-frame clones here, not all; method: immunoSEQ multiplex PCR. The data contain around 90,000 clones, 80% to 95% of them singletons. No antigen has been identified for these receptors. This specimen was unstimulated CD8+ T cells sorted from spleen or lymph node cells, taken before intestinal transplant. Receptor source: a human donor who received an intestinal transplant.

The chain uses TRBV30 and TRBJ1-3; 8 bases map to TRBD1. J gave up 0 bases and V 2 bases, and 6 bases lay outside the gene matches. The CDR3 totals 16 residues. Germline V gene lookup returns CDR1 GTSNPN and CDR2 SVGIG (reference sequence). The CDR3 sequence is CAWSSRGPLSGNTIYF. CDR3 bases: TGTGCCTGGAGTTCCAGGGGGCCTCTCTCTGGAAACACCATATATTTT.

The chain uses TRBV7-2 and TRBJ2-7, with TRBD1 as a possible D gene (6 bases). The CDR3 sequence is 13 residues long. CDR1 is SGHTA and CDR2 is FQGNSA in the germline V gene. The ends were cut back, 3 bases at V and 1 base at J, with 7 bases in the middle. CDR3 amino acids: CASSFQGSYEQYF. CDR3 in DNA: TGTGCCAGCAGCTTTCAGGGGTCCTACGAGCAGTACTTC.

The chain recombines TRBV7-8 with TRBJ2-7; 11 bases match TRBD1. Germline lookup yields CDR1 SGHVS and CDR2 FQNEAQ. With 5 bases clipped from V and 5 bases from J, the junction kept 8 bases outside the gene matches. The CDR3 has 15 amino acids. CDR3 bases: TGTGCCAGCAGCACCGGGGGACAGGGGGGGGACGAGCAGTACTTC. Its protein is CASSTGGQGGDEQYF.

CDR3 sequence: CASSTGTSGVETQYF. The CDR3 coding sequence is TGTGCCAGTAGTACCGGGACTAGCGGGGTGGAGACCCAGTACTTC. This sequence joins TRBV19 and TRBJ2-5, with 13 positions matching TRBD2. The CDR3 sequence is 15 residues long. The germline V gene encodes CDR1 LNHDA and CDR2 SQIVND (reference sequence). Trimming removed 4 bases from V and 5 bases from J; junction bases left unmatched: 4. The full variable domain, its missing parts supplied by reference TRBV19 and TRBJ2-5, is DGGITQSPKYLFRKEGQNVTLSCEQNLNHDAMYWYRQDPGQGLRLIYYSQIVNDFQKGDIAEGYSVSREKKESFPLTVTSAQKNPTAFYLCASSTGTSGVETQYFGPGTRLLVL.

V gene TRBV2 combines with J gene TRBJ2-1; maybe TRBD1 (6 bases). Germline CDR1 and CDR2: SNHLY and FYNNEI. The CDR3 totals 13 residues. The V end was cut by 4 bases, the J end by 9 bases, with 13 bases between. CDR3: CASSVNRVAEQFF. The CDR3 region has the DNA TGTGCCAGCAGTGTCAACAGGGTGGCTGAGCAGTTCTTC.

The chain recombines TRBV5-1 with TRBJ2-7; a possible D gene is TRBD1 (6 bases). V lost 4 bases and J 1 base, leaving 15 bases between the germline ends. CDR1 and CDR2 from the germline V gene are SGHRS and YFSETQ. This CDR3 spans 15 amino acids. CDR3 sequence (DNA): TGCGCCAGCAGCCCGACAGGATTAGCTTCCTACGAGCAGTACTTC. Amino acids: CASSPTGLASYEQYF.

The rearrangement uses TRBV30 and TRBJ2-7; 10 bases align to TRBD2. Germline values: CDR1 GTSNPN, CDR2 SVGIG (reference sequence). V lost 3 bases, J lost 2 bases, and 4 bases stayed unmatched. This CDR3 contains 14 residues. CDR3: CAWRPGLATYEQYF. CDR3 in DNA: TGTGCCTGGAGGCCGGGACTAGCGACCTACGAGCAGTACTTC.

This chain uses TRBV5-6 with TRBJ2-7; the match to TRBD1 covers 8 bases. CDR1 SGHDT and CDR2 YYEEEE come from the germline V gene. The CDR3 runs to 14 residues. V shed 2 bases and J 4 bases; nucleotides not matched to a gene: 5. CDR3 sequence reads: CASSFMDRDYEQYF. The CDR3 DNA sequence: TGTGCCAGCAGCTTCATGGACAGGGATTACGAGCAGTACTTC. Using reference TRBV5-6 and TRBJ2-7 for the parts outside the CDR3, the full variable domain is DAGVTQSPTHLIKTRGQQVTLRCSPKSGHDTVSWYQQALGQGPQFIFQYYEEEERQRGNFPDRFSGHQFPNYSSELNVNALLLGDSALYLCASSFMDRDYEQYFGPGTRLTVT.

The CDR3 sequence: CASSGGVNTEAFF. CDR3 coding DNA: TGTGCCAGCAGCGGAGGGGTGAACACTGAAGCTTTCTTT. The chain recombines TRBV2 with TRBJ1-1; weak D call: TRBD1 (5 bases). The germline V gene encodes CDR1 SNHLY and CDR2 FYNNEI. The CDR3 runs to 13 residues. The V end lost 6 bases, the J end lost 0 bases, and 8 bases lay between the germline ends.

The chain is built from TRBV7-2 and TRBJ2-5; a weak D match, TRBD1 (5 bases). The V gene lost 6 bases and the J gene lost 2 bases, with 13 bases spanning the gap. The germline CDR1 and CDR2 sequences are SGHTA and FQGNSA. The CDR3 covers 14 residues. CDR3 amino acids: CASSLNPGQETQYF. CDR3 nucleotides: TGTGCCAGCAGTCTGAACCCAGGGCAAGAGACCCAGTACTTC.

The chain has TRBV6-1 and TRBJ1-2; 8 bases line up with TRBD1. This CDR3 is 15 amino acids long. V trimming: 4 bases; J trimming: 4 bases; junction bases outside the gene matches: 8. Germline CDR1 MNHNS, CDR2 SASEGT. Here the CDR3 DNA reads TGTGCCAGCAGTGCCAGGGGGCGTATATTCTATGGCTACACCTTC. Translating gives CASSARGRIFYGYTF.

This chain joins TRBV30 and TRBJ2-1; 11 bases align to TRBD2. The CDR3 has 16 residues. The V and J ends lost 2 bases and 1 base, in that order; junction bases with no gene match: 4. CDR1 is GTSNPN, CDR2 SVGIG, per germline (reference sequence). The CDR3 sequence: CAWSHLAGGSYNEQFF. The CDR3, as DNA: TGTGCCTGGAGTCATCTAGCGGGGGGTTCCTACAATGAGCAGTTCTTC.

The chain couples TRBV4-2 to TRBJ1-3, with 8 bases identical to TRBD1. The CDR3 extends over 18 amino acids. The ends lost 4 bases at V and 4 bases at J; junction bases unmatched: 15. CDR1 and CDR2 from the germline V gene are LGHNA and YNFKEQ. CDR3 protein: CASSPYGGQGAFGNTIYF. The CDR3 DNA sequence: TGTGCCAGCAGCCCGTATGGGGGGCAGGGGGCATTCGGAAACACCATATATTTT.

The rearrangement uses TRBV15 and TRBJ1-4, with a tentative D call TRBD1 (6 bases). The CDR3 spans 15 residues. CDR1 LNHNV and CDR2 YYDKDF come from the germline V gene (reference sequence). Trimming cost V 6 bases and J 5 bases, with 16 bases left between them. The chain's CDR3 is CATSSPQGWNEKLFF. DNA for the CDR3: TGTGCCACCAGTTCTCCACAGGGTTGGAATGAAAAACTGTTTTTT.

The V and J genes are TRBV10-1 and TRBJ1-1; 7 bases map to TRBD1. This CDR3 has 17 residues. V lost 0 bases to trimming and J lost 6 bases; unmatched junction nucleotides: 13. Germline CDR1 reads WNHNN; CDR2 reads SYGVQD (reference sequence). DNA for the CDR3: TGCGCCAGCAGTGAGTCTTCAGGGGGGATGGTTCTGGCTGAAGCTTTCTTT. Protein: CASSESSGGMVLAEAFF.

The chain is built from TRBV7-9 and TRBJ1-6; no clear D gene. Trimming left V 2 bases short and J 2 bases short, with 7 bases between. CDR1 is SEHNR and CDR2 is FQNEAQ in the germline V gene (reference sequence). CDR3 length: 15 residues. CDR3 in DNA: TGTGCCAGCAGCTTACCCTCGGCCTATAATTCACCCCTCCACTTT. The encoded protein is CASSLPSAYNSPLHF.